This T cell receptor (beta chain) was observed in a study of blood T cell repertoires in COVID-19. In the study overall: The study drew acute and convalescent COVID-19 samples from the United States, Italy and Spain. Nucleic acid was either cDNA or gDNA, and it came from T cells, B-cell-depleted T cells, or PBMCs.

Germline V CDR1 and CDR2: SGHTA, FQGNSA. Trimming stripped 6 bases from V and 3 bases from J, with 5 bases between. The CDR3 runs 11 residues. Per the original data handling: Amplifying reference gene primers gave estimates of nucleated cell counts. The table came from immunoSEQ multiplex PCR; TCRdb's copy has only in-frame clones and leaves some out. That table supplies the V and J calls and clone size; D and trimming were determined from the DNA. This table holds roughly 240,000 clones, 70% to 85% found once. The source material was peripheral blood. This receptor was taken from a woman of 80 years or more with acute or convalescent COVID-19. The chain combines TRBV7-2 with TRBJ1-1; D is uncertain. CDR3 amino acids: CASRADTEAFF. DNA of the CDR3: TGTGCCAGCAGGGCGGACACTGAAGCTTTCTTT.